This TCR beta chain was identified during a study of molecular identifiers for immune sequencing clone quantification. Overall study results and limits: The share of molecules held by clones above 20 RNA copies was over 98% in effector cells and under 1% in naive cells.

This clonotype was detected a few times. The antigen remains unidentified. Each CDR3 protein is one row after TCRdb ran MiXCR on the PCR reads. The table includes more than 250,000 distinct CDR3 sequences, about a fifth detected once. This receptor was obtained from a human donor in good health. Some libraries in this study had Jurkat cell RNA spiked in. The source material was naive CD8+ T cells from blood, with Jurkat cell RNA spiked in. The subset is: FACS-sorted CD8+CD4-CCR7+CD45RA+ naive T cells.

Here the CDR3 reads CASSPSDGNQPQHF. The CDR3 region has the DNA TGTGCCAGCAGCCCATCAGACGGCAATCAGCCCCAGCATTTT. The rearrangement uses TRBV6-5 and TRBJ1-5, with no clear D. This CDR3 is 14 amino acids long. Trimming took 6 bases from V and 2 from J, leaving 11 bases between them. CDR1 MNHEY and CDR2 SVGAGI come from the germline V gene.